This T cell receptor (beta chain) was recorded in a study of T cell responses to AZD1222 COVID-19 vaccine. Study information: Second-dose recipients at about 4 or about 12 weeks were treated as one pooled group. Study conclusions and caveats: Repertoire collection took place solely once the T cell response had peaked. Spike-specific TCRs gained breadth and depth after people received two AZD1222 doses.

Note on this clone: The antigen remains undetermined.

TCRdb's copy holds only in-frame clones and misses some; the assay was immunoSEQ multiplex PCR. The repertoire holds approximately 120,000 clones, with around 90% as singletons. Trimming pared 6 bases from V and 2 bases from J, leaving 12 bases between. Germline assignment: CDR1 SGHVS and CDR2 FQNEAQ. The CDR3 extends over 14 amino acids. Sequencing was performed on peripheral blood, taken on day 0 of AZD1222 vaccination. This receptor was identified in an adult in good health. This chain connects TRBV7-8 to TRBJ2-3, with D possibly called TRBD1 or TRBD2 (5 bases each). The CDR3 reads CASRRGFLTDTQYF. CDR3 in DNA: TGTGCCAGCAGGAGGGGCTTCCTCACAGATACGCAGTATTTT. The full variable domain, with the rest looked up from reference TRBV7-8 and TRBJ2-3, is GAGVSQSPRYKVAKRGQDVALRCDPISGHVSLFWYQQALGQGPEFLTYFQNEAQLDKSGLPSDRFFAERPEGSVSTLKIQRTQQEDSAVYLCASRRGFLTDTQYFGPGTRLTVL.